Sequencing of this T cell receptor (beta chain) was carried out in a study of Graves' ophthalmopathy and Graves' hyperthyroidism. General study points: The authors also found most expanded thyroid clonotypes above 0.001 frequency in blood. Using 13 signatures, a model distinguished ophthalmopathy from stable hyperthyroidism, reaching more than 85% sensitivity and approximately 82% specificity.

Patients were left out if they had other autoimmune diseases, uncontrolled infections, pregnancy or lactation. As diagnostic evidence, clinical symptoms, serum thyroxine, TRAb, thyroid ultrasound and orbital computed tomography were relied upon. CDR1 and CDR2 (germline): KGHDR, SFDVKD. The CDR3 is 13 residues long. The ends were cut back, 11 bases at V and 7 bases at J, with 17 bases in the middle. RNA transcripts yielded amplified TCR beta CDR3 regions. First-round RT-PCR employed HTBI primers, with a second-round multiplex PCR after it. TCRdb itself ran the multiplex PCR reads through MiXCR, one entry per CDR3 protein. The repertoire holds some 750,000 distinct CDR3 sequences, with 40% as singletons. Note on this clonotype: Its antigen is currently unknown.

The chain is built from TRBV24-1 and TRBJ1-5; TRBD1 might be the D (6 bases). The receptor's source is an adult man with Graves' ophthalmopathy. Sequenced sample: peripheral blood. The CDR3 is CASTNRVYQPQHF. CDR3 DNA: TGTGCCAGCACCAACAGGGTCTACCAGCCCCAGCATTTT.